These 17 T cell receptor beta chains came from one sample sequenced in a study of blood T cell repertoires in COVID-19. Sequencing used immunoSEQ multiplex PCR; TCRdb keeps in-frame clones, though not all of them. The table shows fewer than 200,000 clones, with 80% to 95% occurring only once. The sequenced sample was peripheral blood. Receptor source: a man aged 25-45 years with COVID-19, enrolled during active disease.

This chain links TRBV18 with TRBJ2-5, with D uncertain. Germline V gene data show CDR1 as KGHSH and CDR2 as LQKENI. Trimming took off 5 bases at V and 4 bases at J, with 14 bases between the two ends. This CDR3 is built from 14 residues. The chain's CDR3 is CASSLLRFGETQYF. The CDR3 nucleotides are TGTGCCAGCTCATTGCTGAGGTTCGGAGAGACCCAGTACTTC.

The chain has TRBV29-1 and TRBJ2-1; 9 bases are a match to TRBD1. The CDR3 is 12 residues long. Germline V gene data show CDR1 as SQVTM and CDR2 as ANQGSEA. The trim removed 6 bases at V and 9 bases at J, leaving 6 bases unmatched. In DNA form, the CDR3 reads TGCAGCGTGCGGACAGGGGTTGTTGAGCAGTTCTTC. Translated, it gives CSVRTGVVEQFF.

As DNA, the CDR3 is TGTGCCAGCAGCCCCGGGACAGGGATTGGCTACACCTTC. It specifies CASSPGTGIGYTF. The V gene is TRBV6-5, the J gene TRBJ1-2; 9 bases are a match to TRBD1. Germline CDR1 and CDR2: MNHEY and SVGAGI. This CDR3 is built from 13 residues. V shed 6 bases and J 7 bases; nucleotides not matched to a gene: 6.

This clone was counted a few times. The J gene is TRBJ1-4, the V gene TRBV5-1; 7 bases map to TRBD1. Trimming removed 2 bases from V and 2 bases from J; junction bases left unmatched: 3. Germline V CDR1 and CDR2: SGHRS, YFSETQ. The CDR3 runs to 15 residues. The CDR3 sequence: CASSFQGGTNEKLFF. DNA of the CDR3: TGCGCCAGCAGCTTTCAGGGGGGCACTAATGAAAAACTGTTTTTT.

This clone was seen more than once but under ten times. The rearrangement links TRBV4-1 to TRBJ2-7, with a weak D call TRBD2 (5 bases). Per germline, CDR1 MGHRA and CDR2 YSYEKL. The CDR3 runs to 12 residues. Trimming removed 3 bases at V and 3 bases at J, with 6 bases between. The CDR3 loop reads CASSHGSYEQYF. The DNA for the CDR3 is TGCGCCAGCAGCCATGGGAGCTACGAGCAGTACTTC.

The chain carries TRBV5-1 and TRBJ1-5; a weak D match, TRBD1 (6 bases). The CDR3 is 16 amino acids. The ends were cut back, 4 bases at V and 0 bases at J, with 14 bases in the middle. Germline CDR1 SGHRS, CDR2 YFSETQ. The CDR3 coding sequence is TGCGCCAGCAGCCCCGGGACACCATATAGCAATCAGCCCCAGCATTTT. Protein sequence: CASSPGTPYSNQPQHF.

The rearrangement links TRBV28 to TRBJ2-7; the D gene is possibly TRBD1 (6 bases). The length of the CDR3 is 15 residues. The germline gives CDR1 MDHEN, CDR2 SYDVKM. Trimming shortened V by 4 bases and J by 0 bases, and 13 bases separated the two germline ends. The CDR3 protein is CASSSTGTLSYEQYF. CDR3 in DNA: TGTGCCAGCAGTTCAACCGGGACACTCTCCTACGAGCAGTACTTC.

Points on this clone: At one end the junction does not follow the germline gene, possibly because of a read error. This chain links TRBV28 with TRBJ1-1; 8 positions agree with TRBD1. Germline V gene data show CDR1 as MDHEN and CDR2 as SYDVKM. This CDR3 spans 13 amino acids. DNA for the CDR3: TGTGCCAGCAGGACAGGGGTGAACCCTGAAGCTTTCTTT. It translates to CASRTGVNPEAFF.

The chain carries TRBV29-1 and TRBJ2-2; TRBD1 might be the D (7 bases). Trimming shortened V by 3 bases and J by 5 bases, and 10 bases separated the two germline ends. The V gene's germline CDR1 is SQVTM and CDR2 ANQGSEA. The CDR3 consists of 13 residues. The CDR3 nucleotides read TGCAGCGTTGAGGCAGGGGGGACCGGGGAGCTGTTTTTT. Translation: CSVEAGGTGELFF.

V gene TRBV7-2 combines with J gene TRBJ2-7; D is unclear. The CDR3 sequence is 12 residues long. Germline CDR1 is SGHTA and CDR2 is FQGNSA. Trimming stripped 1 base from V and 1 base from J, with 2 bases between. The CDR3 sequence: CASSLVSYEQYF. In DNA form, the CDR3 reads TGTGCCAGCAGCTTAGTATCCTACGAGCAGTACTTC.

The rearrangement uses TRBV9 and TRBJ2-3; 10 bases match TRBD2. This CDR3 is 16 amino acids long. J gave up 0 bases and V 3 bases, and 4 bases lay outside the gene matches. The germline V gene has CDR1 SGDLS and CDR2 YYNGEE. The CDR3 DNA reads TGTGCCAGCAGCGCTGGGACTAGCGCTAGCACAGATACGCAGTATTTT. This sequence encodes CASSAGTSASTDTQYF.

V usage is TRBV6-2 or TRBV6-3 and J usage is TRBJ1-1; D possibly corresponds to TRBD1 (5 bases). Germline CDR1 and CDR2: MNHEY and SVGEGT. The CDR3 length is 14 residues. V lost 4 bases, J lost 1 base, and 10 bases lay in between. CDR3 protein: CASSFSDRNTEAFF. Written as DNA, the CDR3 is TGTGCCAGCAGTTTTTCTGACAGGAACACTGAAGCTTTCTTT.

This clone was observed a single time. V gene TRBV19 combines with J gene TRBJ2-1; 9 positions agree with TRBD2. Trimming took 7 bases from V and 6 from J; bases not matched to a gene: 22. Germline-derived CDR1 and CDR2 are LNHDA and SQIVND (reference sequence). The CDR3 loop spans 19 amino acids. In DNA, the CDR3 is TGTGCCAGTATGCGGGCACAGGAAGGCGGGAGGGCCCTGGGCAATGAGCAGTTCTTC. Residues: CASMRAQEGGRALGNEQFF.

The rearrangement links TRBV4-3 to TRBJ2-4; TRBD2 agrees at 8 bases. CDR3 length: 17 residues. Per the germline V gene, CDR1 is LGHNA and CDR2 is YSLEER. Losses at the gene ends were 1 base for V and 5 bases for J; bases not matched to a gene: 10. The CDR3 region has the DNA TGCGCCAGCAGCCAAGCGGGGGGGCCGGGGGGTCAAAACATTCAGTACTTC. Protein: CASSQAGGPGGQNIQYF.

The chain is built from TRBV10-3 and TRBJ1-5, with TRBD1 identical over 8 bases. Germline assignment: CDR1 ENHRY and CDR2 SYGVKD. The CDR3 contains 15 residues. V lost 6 bases, J lost 3 bases, and 7 bases stayed unmatched. The CDR3: CAISQTGAINQPQHF. The CDR3 DNA reads as TGTGCCATCAGCCAGACAGGGGCGATCAATCAGCCCCAGCATTTT.

The V and J genes are TRBV27 and TRBJ1-5, with D possibly being TRBD1 (5 bases). Germline V gene data show CDR1 as MNHEY and CDR2 as SMNVEV (reference sequence). The V and J ends lost 8 bases and 3 bases respectively, with 11 bases between them. There are 13 residues in the CDR3. The chain's CDR3 is CASGDRFNQPQHF. DNA of the CDR3: TGTGCCAGCGGAGACAGATTCAATCAGCCCCAGCATTTT.

This chain links TRBV20-1 with TRBJ2-3; D ambiguous. The germline CDR1 and CDR2 sequences are DFQATT and SNEGSKA (reference sequence). The CDR3 is 11 amino acids. Between the trimmed V and J ends, which lost 5 bases and 0 bases, there was a span of 3 bases. CDR3 bases: TGCAGTGCTCGTAGCACAGATACGCAGTATTTT. It codes for CSARSTDTQYF.